What follows are 27 T cell receptor beta chains derived from one specimen sequenced in a study of T cells after yellow fever vaccination. MiXCR, applied by TCRdb to the 5' RACE reads, yields one record per CDR3 protein. The table lists some 550,000 distinct CDR3 sequences, about a fifth of them singletons. The sample consisted of PBMCs, taken 15 days after the yellow fever booster vaccination. Source of these receptors: a young man who received the YFV17D yellow fever vaccine.

This clonotype was counted only a few times. The chain has TRBV5-1 and TRBJ2-5, with 8 nucleotides matching TRBD1. The germline V gene encodes CDR1 SGHRS and CDR2 YFSETQ. The CDR3 is 14 amino acids. V shed 2 bases and J 4 bases; nucleotides not matched to a gene: 4. CDR3 protein: CASSFQTGGETQYF. In DNA, the CDR3 is TGCGCCAGCAGCTTCCAAACAGGGGGAGAGACCCAGTACTTC.

J is TRBJ2-5 and V is TRBV21-1; TRBD1, as called in the table, went unchecked against the DNA. TRBV21-1 is a pseudogene segment. The CDR3 runs 16 residues. DNA of the CDR3: TGTGCCAGCAGCATTTGTATCAGAAGAAAGGGGGAGACCCAGTACTTC. This gives the protein CASSICIRRKGETQYF.

The chain employs TRBV3-1 and TRBJ2-7; a possible D gene is TRBD1 (5 bases). V was shortened by 1 base and J by 6 bases, with 7 bases between the two germline ends. The CDR3 has 12 residues. CDR1 is LGHDT, CDR2 YNNKEL, per germline (reference sequence). The CDR3 region has the DNA TGTGCCAGCAGCCAAGGTAGGGGCGAGCAGTACTTC. Protein sequence: CASSQGRGEQYF.

The chain is built from TRBV28 and TRBJ2-1; D gene ambiguous. The CDR3 spans 16 residues. Germline V lookup: CDR1 MDHEN, CDR2 SYDVKM. Deletions cut 3 bases from V and 9 bases from J, with 21 bases between. Here the CDR3 reads CASSFPPKAVPPEQFF. The CDR3, as DNA: TGTGCCAGCAGTTTCCCCCCGAAAGCTGTACCCCCTGAGCAGTTCTTC.

This clonotype was seen a handful of times. This sequence joins TRBV12-3 or TRBV12-4 and TRBJ2-5; D perhaps matches TRBD2 (5 bases). The germline V and J ends were trimmed by 4 bases and 5 bases, with 11 bases remaining between them. The CDR3 length is 13 residues. CDR3: CASSYPGIETQYF. CDR3 coding DNA: TGTGCCAGCAGTTACCCGGGAATCGAGACCCAGTACTTC.

This clonotype has only a few counts. The rearrangement links TRBV6-5 to TRBJ2-7; D perhaps matches TRBD2 (6 bases). The CDR3 is made up of 14 amino acids. The V gene's germline CDR1 is MNHEY and CDR2 SVGAGI. V was pared by 0 bases and J by 6 bases, with 12 bases between. The CDR3 sequence is CASSYSAQGGEQYF. Written as DNA, the CDR3 is TGTGCCAGCAGTTACTCGGCCCAGGGAGGCGAGCAGTACTTC.

V and J are TRBV7-2 and TRBJ2-2, with a possible D match to TRBD1 (6 bases). Germline CDR1 reads SGHTA; CDR2 reads FQGNSA. With 2 bases removed from V and 1 base from J, the gap between germline ends came to 8 bases. The CDR3 sequence is 15 residues long. The CDR3 DNA follows: TGTGCCAGCAGCTTATGGGACATGAACACCGGGGAGCTGTTTTTT. Translated, it gives CASSLWDMNTGELFF.

The chain links TRBV18 to TRBJ2-7, with D perhaps matching TRBD1 (5 bases). This CDR3 is 14 amino acids long. Germline-derived CDR1 and CDR2 are KGHSH and LQKENI. Deletions cut 0 bases from V and 4 bases from J, with 10 bases between. This CDR3 is CASSPPSGKYEQYF. As DNA, the CDR3 is TGTGCCAGCTCACCACCGTCAGGGAAGTACGAGCAGTACTTC. Full variable domain (missing parts from reference TRBV18 and TRBJ2-7): NAGVMQNPRHLVRRRGQEARLRCSPMKGHSHVYWYRQLPEEGLKFMVYLQKENIIDESGMPKERFSAEFPKEGPSILRIQQVVRGDSAAYFCASSPPSGKYEQYFGPGTRLTVT.

This clonotype occurred a few times. The chain is built from TRBV6-1 and TRBJ2-3; 11 positions match TRBD2. CDR1 is MNHNS, CDR2 SASEGT, per germline. CDR3 length: 14 residues. The junction had 6 bases not matched to a gene; V was cut back by 7 bases and J by 6 bases. CDR3 coding DNA: TGTGCCAGCATCCTAGCGGGAGGCGCCGATACGCAGTATTTT. This translates into CASILAGGADTQYF.

V usage is TRBV7-2 and J usage is TRBJ2-1; D remains unclear. Germline CDR1 and CDR2: SGHTA and FQGNSA. Trimming pared 7 bases from V and 0 bases from J, leaving 13 bases between. This CDR3 contains 15 residues. CDR3 DNA: TGTGCCAGCACCCCGACTGCATCCTCCTACAATGAGCAGTTCTTC. Amino acids: CASTPTASSYNEQFF. The entire variable domain, with the rest obtained from reference TRBV7-2 and TRBJ2-1, is as follows: GAGVSQSPSNKVTEKGKDVELRCDPISGHTALYWYRQSLGQGLEFLIYFQGNSAPDKSGLPSDRFSAERTGGSVSTLTIQRTQQEDSAVYLCASTPTASSYNEQFFGPGTRLTVL.

In DNA form, the CDR3 reads TGTGCCAGCTCACCCCGGGGCTACTCCTACGAGCAGTACTTC. Protein product: CASSPRGYSYEQYF. The J gene is TRBJ2-7, the V gene TRBV18; the D gene could be TRBD1 or TRBD2 (5 bases each). This CDR3 is 14 amino acids long. In germline, CDR1 is KGHSH, CDR2 LQKENI. V was shortened by 3 bases and J by 0 bases, with 9 bases between the two germline ends.

This clonotype was counted only a few times. The chain combines TRBV12-3 or TRBV12-4 with TRBJ2-2; D uncertain. The germline V and J ends were trimmed by 5 bases and 6 bases, with 10 bases remaining between them. This CDR3 has 13 residues. DNA for the CDR3: TGTGCCAGCAGTCAAGGAAAGTCCGGGGAGCTGTTTTTT. Translated, it gives CASSQGKSGELFF.

The chain employs TRBV25-1 and TRBJ2-5; D tentatively reads TRBD1 or TRBD2 (6 bases each). The CDR3 runs to 15 residues. V was pared by 5 bases and J by 1 base, with 14 bases between. CDR1 is MGHDK, CDR2 SYGVNS, per germline. CDR3 sequence reads: CASSTPRGLQETQYF. Here the CDR3 DNA reads TGTGCCAGCAGTACGCCCAGGGGACTCCAAGAGACCCAGTACTTC. The complete variable domain, with remaining parts taken from reference TRBV25-1 and TRBJ2-5, reads EADIYQTPRYLVIGTGKKITLECSQTMGHDKMYWYQQDPGMELHLIHYSYGVNSTEKGDLSSESTVSRIRTEHFPLTLESARPSHTSQYLCASSTPRGLQETQYFGPGTRLLVL.

This chain uses TRBV7-2 with TRBJ1-5; TRBD1 might be the D (6 bases). The CDR3 sequence is 15 residues long. Trimming removed 0 bases from V and 10 bases from J, with 16 bases in between. CDR1 is SGHTA, CDR2 FQGNSA, per germline. Here the CDR3 DNA reads TGTGCCAGCAGCTTAGCGGGGACACAACGTTCACCCCAGCATTTT. The encoded protein is CASSLAGTQRSPQHF.

This clonotype was seen only a few times. CDR3 sequence reads: CSVEPGTGVTEAFF. CDR3 nucleotide sequence: TGCAGCGTGGAACCCGGGACAGGGGTGACTGAAGCTTTCTTT. The chain combines TRBV29-1 with TRBJ1-1; 10 bases line up with TRBD1. The CDR3 is made up of 14 amino acids. Germline V gene lookup returns CDR1 SQVTM and CDR2 ANQGSEA. V shed 6 bases and J 5 bases; nucleotides not matched to a gene: 9. Full variable domain (outside the CDR3, taken from reference TRBV29-1 and TRBJ1-1): SAVISQKPSRDICQRGTSLTIQCQVDSQVTMMFWYRQQPGQSLTLIATANQGSEATYESGFVIDKFPISRPNLTFSTLTVSNMSPEDSSIYLCSVEPGTGVTEAFFGQGTRLTVV.

In this sample, this clonotype turned up a few times. J is TRBJ1-1 and V is TRBV12-3 or TRBV12-4; D gene uncertain. V lost 7 bases, J lost 8 bases, and 11 bases lay in between. The CDR3 length is 11 residues. The CDR3 DNA follows: TGTGCCAGCATCCTGAATTTCGAAGCTTTCTTT. Residues: CASILNFEAFF.

In this sample, this clonotype turned up a few times. The chain employs TRBV9 and TRBJ2-2; weak D call: TRBD2 (5 bases). V lost 7 bases and J lost 1, with 8 bases in between. This CDR3 contains 13 residues. The germline V gene encodes CDR1 SGDLS and CDR2 YYNGEE. CDR3 sequence: CASSEVNTGELFF. CDR3 nucleotide sequence: TGTGCCAGCTCGGAGGTGAACACCGGGGAGCTGTTTTTT.

This clonotype has only a few counts. This sequence joins TRBV27 and TRBJ2-5; a possible D gene is TRBD2 (6 bases). Germline assignment: CDR1 MNHEY and CDR2 SMNVEV (reference sequence). Trimming removed 6 bases from V and 5 bases from J, with 25 bases in between. This CDR3 is 17 amino acids long. The CDR3 spells CASSWGTVGTGVETQYF. The CDR3 DNA reads TGTGCCAGCAGCTGGGGGACGGTTGGCACGGGGGTCGAGACCCAGTACTTC.

The genes are TRBV7-9 and TRBJ2-7; no firm D call. CDR1 and CDR2 from the germline V gene are SEHNR and FQNEAQ (reference sequence). Trimming removed 1 base at V and 0 bases at J, with 10 bases between. CDR3 length equals 15 residues. The CDR3 loop reads CASSLGSALSYEQYF. In DNA form, the CDR3 reads TGTGCCAGCAGCTTAGGATCGGCACTCTCCTACGAGCAGTACTTC.

This clonotype was seen more than once but under ten times. The V call is TRBV20-1, the J call TRBJ1-1; D gene ambiguous. The germline CDR1 and CDR2 sequences are DFQATT and SNEGSKA (reference sequence). This CDR3 is built from 12 residues. CDR3 DNA sequence: TGCCGTAGTAAGACGGGGAACACTGAAGCTTTCTTT. It is translated as CRSKTGNTEAFF.

The chain links TRBV5-1 to TRBJ2-3, with D perhaps matching TRBD2 (5 bases). CDR3 length: 14 amino acids. The V gene's germline CDR1 is SGHRS and CDR2 YFSETQ. Trimming took off 4 bases at V and 2 bases at J, with 11 bases between the two ends. The CDR3 nucleotides are TGCGCCAGCAGCCCTCAGCGGATCACAGATACGCAGTATTTT. Translated: CASSPQRITDTQYF.

Ten or more counts support this clonotype. The chain employs TRBV5-1 and TRBJ2-1; 9 nucleotides agree with TRBD2. V shed 4 bases and J 9 bases; nucleotides not matched to a gene: 8. The CDR3 extends over 14 amino acids. From germline, CDR1 is SGHRS and CDR2 YFSETQ. DNA for the CDR3: TGCGCCAGCAGCATCAATAGCGGGAGAGCTGAGCAGTTCTTC. Protein product: CASSINSGRAEQFF.

V usage is TRBV19 and J usage is TRBJ2-3; 11 bases agree with TRBD2. The CDR3 is made up of 15 amino acids. Germline values: CDR1 LNHDA, CDR2 SQIVND (reference sequence). V lost 8 bases, J lost 6 bases, and 10 bases stayed unmatched. The CDR3 reads CASALLAGAPDTQYF. The CDR3 DNA sequence: TGTGCCAGTGCCCTACTAGCGGGGGCACCGGATACGCAGTATTTT.

There are a few counts of this clonotype. The chain combines TRBV20-1 with TRBJ1-5; D gene unclear. Germline CDR1 DFQATT, CDR2 SNEGSKA (reference sequence). The CDR3 totals 14 residues. V lost 5 bases to trimming and J lost 0 bases, with 11 bases between them. CDR3 residues: CSAYDIYSNQPQHF. The CDR3 DNA is TGCAGTGCTTATGACATTTATAGCAATCAGCCCCAGCATTTT.

This clonotype has a single count. The chain employs TRBV10-3 and TRBJ2-1; D perhaps matches TRBD2 (6 bases). Germline V CDR1 and CDR2: ENHRY, SYGVKD. V dropped 1 base and J dropped 6 bases, with 7 bases sitting between them. The CDR3 is 13 residues long. CDR3 sequence reads: CAISEWGVNEQFF. The CDR3 region has the DNA TGTGCCATCAGTGAGTGGGGGGTCAATGAGCAGTTCTTC.

This clonotype was seen only a few times. This may stem from a read error, because a much larger clone lies one nucleotide away. This chain joins TRBV20-1 and TRBJ1-4; D gene uncertain. This CDR3 contains 16 residues. The germline V gene has CDR1 DFQATT and CDR2 SNEGSKA (reference sequence). This CDR3 reads CCARDLPGREDEKLFF. DNA for the CDR3: TGCTGTGCTAGAGATCTACCGGGAAGGGAGGACGAAAAACTGTTTTTT.

This clonotype was counted between two and nine times. V and J are TRBV11-2 and TRBJ2-7; D gene uncertain. CDR3 length equals 13 residues. V was clipped by 4 bases and J by 2 bases, with 9 bases between them. Germline CDR1 SGHAT, CDR2 FQNNGV. The CDR3 spells CASSSKITYEQYF. CDR3 in DNA: TGTGCCAGCAGCTCAAAAATTACCTACGAGCAGTACTTC.